A selection of T cell receptor beta chains follows, all from one sample in a study of OX40 agonist ivuxolimab in advanced cancers. Sequencing was performed with immunoSEQ multiplex PCR; in TCRdb, only in-frame clones are kept and a portion is missing. The sample contains tens of thousands of clones, roughly 90% of which appear only once. The material was CD4+ or CD8+ T cells sorted from blood, obtained in a trial of the OX40 agonist ivuxolimab. The receptors were gathered from an adult with an advanced solid tumor such as melanoma, head and neck, liver or kidney cancer. Each CDR3 is given with its conserved first and last residue. D genes are given only for firm matches. Size is stated for part of the rows, as once, few or many counts, or as a class when the clone is expanded.

j_call clone_size d_call v_call cdr3_nt cdr3_aa
TRBJ1-2 NA TRBD1 TRBV7-2 TGTGCCAGCAGGGCCGGACAGGGGCGCTATGGCTACACCTTC CASRAGQGRYGYTF
TRBJ2-1 NA NA TRBV7-2 TGTGCCAGCAGCGGGAGGACCCTAGGGCAGTTCTTC CASSGRTLGQFF
TRBJ2-1 NA TRBD2 TRBV19 TGTGCCAGTAGACCCACGGGACTAGCGGACGAAAGGGAGTTCTTC CASRPTGLADEREFF
TRBJ2-7 NA NA TRBV4-2 TGTGCCAGCAGCCAAGGATTAGTCGGCCTAATTTCCTACGAGCAGTACTTC CASSQGLVGLISYEQYF
TRBJ2-3 NA NA TRBV30 TGTGCCTGGAGTGTTCAGGGTACAGATACGCAGTATTTT CAWSVQGTDTQYF
TRBJ2-7 NA TRBD2 TRBV7-2 TGTGCCAGCAACGAATGGGCGGGAGGGCCCCACGAGCAGTACTTC CASNEWAGGPHEQYF
TRBJ2-1 NA TRBD2 TRBV7-3 TGTGCCAGCAGCCCAGGACTAGCGGGATACAATGAGCAGTTCTTC CASSPGLAGYNEQFF
TRBJ1-3 NA NA TRBV9 TGTGCCAGCAGCGTGGGACGGAACTCTGGAAACACCATATATTTT CASSVGRNSGNTIYF
TRBJ1-3 NA NA TRBV4-3 TGCGCCAGCAGCCAAGTGTTGCAGAATACCCCTGGAAACACCATATATTTT CASSQVLQNTPGNTIYF
TRBJ2-2 NA NA TRBV7-2 TGTGCCAGCAGCCACCGTTGGTCCGGGGAGCTGTTTTTT CASSHRWSGELFF
TRBJ1-1 NA NA TRBV9 TGTGCCAGCAGCCCCCGCTTCGTCACTGAAGCTTTCTTT CASSPRFVTEAFF
TRBJ1-3 once NA TRBV6-1 TGTGCCAGCAGGGACGGCGGAAACACCATATATTTT CASRDGGNTIYF
TRBJ2-5 NA TRBD2 TRBV7-3 TGTGCCAGCAGCTTACAGCCGGGAGGACAAGAGACCCAGTACTTC CASSLQPGGQETQYF
TRBJ2-5 NA NA TRBV29-1 TGCAGCGTTGAAGGGGTTAGATCTTACCGTGAGACCCAGTACTTC CSVEGVRSYRETQYF
TRBJ2-1 NA NA TRBV4-3 TGCGCCAGCAGCCAAGGGCGGGTAGGTAATGAGCAGTTCTTC CASSQGRVGNEQFF
TRBJ2-5 NA TRBD2 TRBV5-4 TGTGCCAGCAGCTTGCCTAGCGGGAGGGAGACCCAGTACTTC CASSLPSGRETQYF
TRBJ2-3 NA NA TRBV14 TGTGCCAGCAGCCAAGATTTACCCCCAGATACGCAGTATTTT CASSQDLPPDTQYF
TRBJ2-7 NA NA TRBV28 TGTGCCAGCAGTTTAGGGGGTATGGCTAAGTACGAGCAGTACTTC CASSLGGMAKYEQYF
TRBJ1-3 once NA TRBV29-1 TGCAGCGTTGAAGTATCGGTCGGGGGAAACACCATATATTTT CSVEVSVGGNTIYF
TRBJ2-2 NA TRBD2 TRBV10-3 TGTGCCACCGCCGGGACTAGCGGGAAAGGGACCGGGGAGCTGTTTTTT CATAGTSGKGTGELFF
TRBJ1-5 NA TRBD1 TRBV19 TGTGCCTCAGCTTCCGGGACAGGGTTTCAGCCCCAGCATTTT CASASGTGFQPQHF
TRBJ2-1 few TRBD2 TRBV29-1 TGCAGCGTTGGCGGGGGACGGGGCTCCTACAATGAGCAGTTCTTC CSVGGGRGSYNEQFF
TRBJ2-5 NA TRBD2 TRBV28 TGTGCCAGCAGTTTAGCGGGAGATCGGGAGACCCAGTACTTC CASSLAGDRETQYF
TRBJ2-7 NA TRBD1 TRBV5-1 TGCGCCAGCAGCTTGGCCGGACAGGGGGGATACGAGCAGTACTTC CASSLAGQGGYEQYF
TRBJ2-1 NA NA TRBV5-1 TGCGCCAGCAGCTGGGACTACAATGAGCAGTTCTTC CASSWDYNEQFF
TRBJ2-5 once NA TRBV18 TGTGCCAGCTCCGTAAATAGGGGCGAGACCCAGTACTTC CASSVNRGETQYF
TRBJ2-7 NA NA TRBV6-5 TGTGCCAGCACCGACAACGTAGTCCACGAGCAGTACTTC CASTDNVVHEQYF
TRBJ1-5 NA NA TRBV14 TGTGCCAGCAGCCAAGATGGGGATAGGGGTAGGCGTCAGCCCCAGCATTTT CASSQDGDRGRRQPQHF
TRBJ1-2 once TRBD1 TRBV5-1 TGCGCCAGCAGCATCGGACAGGCCAACTATGGCTACACCTTC CASSIGQANYGYTF
TRBJ1-5 NA NA TRBV30 TGTGCCTGGGGGGCCCGGGGCAATCAGCCCCAGCATTTT CAWGARGNQPQHF
TRBJ2-5 NA NA TRBV7-2 TGTGCCAGCAGCTTCCAGGAGGTGGCAGAGACCCAGTACTTC CASSFQEVAETQYF
TRBJ1-2 NA NA TRBV28 TGTGCCAGCAGTTCTGACAGTACCCACTATGGCTACACCTTC CASSSDSTHYGYTF
TRBJ2-1 once NA TRBV18 TGTGCCAGCTCACCACCGGGCAGTGAGCAGTTCTTC CASSPPGSEQFF
TRBJ2-3 once NA TRBV6-5 TGTGCCAGCAGCAACGGGGGCAACACAGATACGCAGTATTTT CASSNGGNTDTQYF
TRBJ2-5 NA NA TRBV7-9 TGTGCCAGCAGCCACCAGGCATGGGTATTGGAGACCCAGTACTTC CASSHQAWVLETQYF
TRBJ2-4 NA NA TRBV28 TGTGCCAGCAGTCTCACCGACAGACTCAAAAACATTCAGTACTTC CASSLTDRLKNIQYF
TRBJ2-7 NA NA TRBV18 TGTGCCAGCTCGCCTCGAAATTACGAGCAGTACTTC CASSPRNYEQYF
TRBJ2-1 NA NA TRBV9 TGTGCCAGCAGCGTACAGGGACCCACGGAGCAGTTCTTC CASSVQGPTEQFF
TRBJ2-7 NA NA TRBV5-1 TGCGCCAGCAGCCCCCCGGGACTGAACTACGAGCAGTACTTC CASSPPGLNYEQYF
TRBJ2-3 NA TRBD1 TRBV18 TGTGCCAGCTCACCACCCGTGGGGAGTGGGACAGGGAGCTCAGATACGCAGTATTTT CASSPPVGSGTGSSDTQYF
TRBJ1-2 NA TRBD1 TRBV29-1 TGCAGCGTCCTACGGGGACAGGGATCTGGCTACACCTTC CSVLRGQGSGYTF
TRBJ2-7 NA NA TRBV28 TGTGCCAGCCGAACCCTGATCGCCTACGAGCAGTACTTC CASRTLIAYEQYF
TRBJ2-5 NA NA TRBV25-1 TGTGCCAGCAGTGGACCACAGGGGACTCAAGAGACCCAGTACTTC CASSGPQGTQETQYF
TRBJ2-1 NA NA TRBV6-1 TGTGCCAGCAGACTGGAAGGTGAGCAGTTCTTC CASRLEGEQFF
TRBJ2-2 NA NA TRBV28 TGTGCCAGCAGACCCGGGAGCAACACCGGGGAGCTGTTTTTT CASRPGSNTGELFF
TRBJ2-1 NA TRBD2 TRBV5-1 TGCGCCAGCAGCCCGACTAGCGGGAACGTGGTTCATGAGCAGTTCTTC CASSPTSGNVVHEQFF
TRBJ1-5 NA TRBD1 TRBV6-5 TGTGCCAGCAGGAAACAGGGGGCCCAGCCCCAGCATTTT CASRKQGAQPQHF
TRBJ1-4 NA NA TRBV7-9 TGTGCCAGCAGCACATTTACAGGTTCGAATGAAAAACTGTTTTTT CASSTFTGSNEKLFF
TRBJ2-7 once TRBD1 TRBV7-9 TGTGCCAGCGGTCGGGGACAGGCGTCCTACGAGCAGTACTTC CASGRGQASYEQYF
TRBJ2-1 NA NA TRBV5-1 TGCGCCAGCAGCTTGGACGGCCAAAACTCCTACAATGAGCAGTTCTTC CASSLDGQNSYNEQFF
TRBJ2-3 NA NA TRBV15 TGTGCCACCAGCAGAGATCGGGCGGAATATACGCAGTATTTT CATSRDRAEYTQYF
TRBJ1-5 NA NA TRBV6-6 TGTGCCAGCAGTTCCTTCGGGGGTGTTAGCAATCAGCCCCAGCATTTT CASSSFGGVSNQPQHF
TRBJ1-2 NA TRBD1 TRBV7-6 TGTGCCAGCAGCGAAGGACAGGGGCATGGCTACACCTTC CASSEGQGHGYTF
TRBJ1-6 NA TRBD1 TRBV18 TGTGCCAGCTCACCGTCGAACAGGGGTCCCAATTCACCCCTCCACTTT CASSPSNRGPNSPLHF
TRBJ2-7 NA TRBD2 TRBV30 TGTGCCTGGAGAGCCCGAGGCGGGAGATTCCACGAGCAGTACTTC CAWRARGGRFHEQYF
TRBJ2-7 NA NA TRBV19 TGTGCCAGTAGTATAGTGGGGCCTTCCTACGAGCAGTACTTC CASSIVGPSYEQYF
TRBJ2-1 NA TRBD2 TRBV7-7 TGTGCTAGCAGCTTAGGATCTAGCGGATCAAATGAGCAGTTCTTC CASSLGSSGSNEQFF
TRBJ2-7 NA TRBD1 TRBV11-2 TGTGCCAGCAGCGGACAGGACAACTCCTACGAGCAGTACTTC CASSGQDNSYEQYF